This T cell receptor (beta chain) was documented in a study of shared clonotypes between healthy human individuals. The overall study: Donor ages ranged 18 to 49 years: two women, a few men. Study conclusions and caveats: Around 5% of naive CD4 clonotypes were common to several donors.

CD4+ cells yielded CD45RA+ naive and CD45RA-negative memory subsets. A roughly 220 ng quantity of DNA, roughly 30,000 T cell genomes, went into the sorted-subset replicate PCRs. Repertoires were generated with immunoSEQ multiplex PCR, while TCRdb's copy carries only in-frame clones and drops some. This sample has hundreds of thousands of clones, with 90% to 96% found just once. As concerns this clone: Its antigen is unknown.

In germline, CDR1 is SNHLY, CDR2 FYNNEI. This CDR3 contains 12 residues. Between the trimmed V and J ends, which lost 3 bases and 1 base, there was a span of 3 bases. The clonotype comes from a woman aged 30 to 39 in good health. The chain carries TRBV2 and TRBJ1-1; D is unclear. The sample consisted of naive CD4+ T cells sorted from blood. Subset noted: CD45RA+ positively selected. The DNA for the CDR3 is TGTGCCAGCAGTGACACGAACACTGAAGCTTTCTTT. Translating it yields CASSDTNTEAFF.